This is a list of T cell receptor beta chains from one sample in a study of T cell responses to AZD1222 COVID-19 vaccine. Produced via immunoSEQ multiplex PCR; TCRdb's table is partial and in-frame only. The sample lists some 150,000 clones, roughly 90% occurring once. This material consisted of peripheral blood, taken 28 days after the second AZD1222 dose. All receptors come from an adult who received the AZD1222 COVID-19 vaccine. Each CDR3 is given with its conserved first and last residue. The order of the fields is V gene, J gene, clone size, CDR3 protein. The size of a clone is reported for some rows only, either as once, few or many, or as a class for expanded clones.

TRBV5-6,TRBJ1-4,-,CASSLATSSREKLFF
TRBV5-6,TRBJ1-4,-,CASTPWGTTNEKLFF
TRBV15,TRBJ1-2,-,CATSPMGDRGNGYTF
TRBV20-1,TRBJ1-1,-,CSASAGASTEAFF
TRBV27,TRBJ2-1,few,CASSSLGGSPEQFF
TRBV30,TRBJ2-7,-,CAWSVTGASRGVLEQYF
TRBV4-1,TRBJ2-1,-,CASSQVVSTEQFF
TRBV19,TRBJ1-2,-,CASRTRGQGGGYTF
TRBV20-1,TRBJ1-2,-,CSASKEAAYGYTF
TRBV7-2,TRBJ1-5,-,CASSLGQGSNQPQHF
TRBV7-9,TRBJ2-7,-,CASSWSGATYEQYF
TRBV28,TRBJ1-6,-,CASSPRATPLHF
TRBV27,TRBJ1-5,-,CASSFHGGNQPQHF
TRBV5-6,TRBJ2-7,-,CASSAGDEQYF
TRBV5-6,TRBJ1-1,-,CASSLVRSGPTEAFF
TRBV19,TRBJ1-1,once,CASSFSGGNTEAFF
TRBV19,TRBJ1-2,-,CASSRLTGPSYGYTF
TRBV10-1,TRBJ1-2,-,CASPKEPSYGYTF
TRBV2,TRBJ1-1,-,CASSERTAAPEAFF
TRBV6-5,TRBJ1-1,-,CASSFRTENTEAFF